These 21 T cell receptor beta chains originate from one sample sequenced in a study of regulatory T cells in long-lasting Graves disease. Arm-PCR of CDR3 regions with iRepertoire HTBI primers generated TCR beta libraries. TCRdb reanalysed the multiplex PCR reads using MiXCR and keeps one entry per CDR3 protein. Of approximately 460,000 distinct CDR3 sequences listed, roughly 15% are singletons. Time point given: newly diagnosed GD, antithyroid drugs for less than 3 months. Making the TCR library involved RNA that had been extracted from PBMCs. These data were likewise used in another study, on T cells in Graves' hyperthyroidism and ophthalmopathy.

The sequences come from peripheral blood mononuclear cells (PBMCs), collected at new diagnosis, from a patient treated with antithyroid drugs. Receptors originate from a woman aged 25-40 years with Graves disease.

The rearrangement joins TRBV6-1 to TRBJ2-7; possibly TRBD1 or TRBD2 for D (5 bases each). This CDR3 spans 15 amino acids. Trimming cost V 5 bases and J 7 bases, with 21 bases left between them. In germline, CDR1 is MNHNS, CDR2 SASEGT. The CDR3 here is CASSPDREGEEEQYF. The CDR3 DNA is TGTGCCAGCAGTCCGGACCGGGAAGGGGAAGAGGAGCAGTACTTC.

This sequence joins TRBV11-3 and TRBJ2-1; 16 bases match TRBD2. Germline V CDR1 and CDR2: SGHNT, YENEEA. The CDR3 has 19 amino acids. V gave up 2 bases and J gave up 5 bases; unmatched junction bases: 9. CDR3 sequence reads: CASSLSGTSGRAPHNEQFF. In nucleotides, the CDR3 is TGTGCCAGCAGCTTATCCGGGACTAGCGGGAGGGCCCCTCACAATGAGCAGTTCTTC.

This clonotype was detected many times. V and J are TRBV5-1 and TRBJ1-1; D is unclear. The CDR3 has 15 residues. Per germline, CDR1 SGHRS and CDR2 YFSETQ. V was pared by 4 bases and J by 2 bases, with 15 bases between. The CDR3 DNA sequence: TGCGCCAGCAGCGAAGACGTTGCGTTTAACACTGAAGCTTTCTTT. Translating it yields CASSEDVAFNTEAFF.

The sample holds a few counts of this clonotype. This sequence joins TRBV5-6 and TRBJ1-3; no reliable D call. The CDR3 is 15 amino acids. Germline V CDR1 and CDR2: SGHDT, YYEEEE. The V end was cut by 2 bases, the J end by 0 bases, with 9 bases between. The CDR3: CASSFRTTSGNTIYF. CDR3 sequence (DNA): TGTGCCAGCAGCTTTAGGACGACCTCTGGAAACACCATATATTTT.

CDR3 bases: TGCGCCAGCAGCCAAACGAGGGGACTAGCGGTAAACTCCTACGAGCAGTACTTC. Translating it yields CASSQTRGLAVNSYEQYF. V usage is TRBV4-3 and J usage is TRBJ2-7; TRBD2 aligns across 11 bases. CDR1 is LGHNA and CDR2 is YSLEER in the germline V gene. The CDR3 has 18 residues. V lost 2 bases, J lost 0 bases, and 9 bases stayed unmatched.

There are many counts of this clonotype. The rearrangement uses TRBV28 and TRBJ1-1, with unresolved D. CDR1 MDHEN and CDR2 SYDVKM come from the germline V gene. The CDR3 covers 14 residues. V dropped 5 bases and J dropped 0 bases, with 10 bases sitting between them. The CDR3 is CASSIRDLNTEAFF. Written as DNA, the CDR3 is TGTGCCAGCAGTATAAGAGACCTGAACACTGAAGCTTTCTTT.

The chain joins TRBV19 to TRBJ2-4; tentatively, D is TRBD1 or TRBD2 (5 bases each). CDR3 length: 16 amino acids. The V end lost 7 bases, the J end lost 3 bases, and 19 bases lay between the germline ends. Germline CDR1 is LNHDA and CDR2 is SQIVND (reference sequence). The CDR3 DNA reads TGTGCCAGTATAGTTTATAGGGGAGTGTTCAAAAACATTCAGTACTTC. Residues: CASIVYRGVFKNIQYF.

The gene calls are TRBV19 and TRBJ2-7; 10 positions agree with TRBD2. Germline V gene lookup returns CDR1 LNHDA and CDR2 SQIVND (reference sequence). V trimming: 8 bases; J trimming: 6 bases; junction bases outside the gene matches: 10. This CDR3 spans 14 amino acids. CDR3: CASGPSGSAAEQYF. CDR3 sequence (DNA): TGTGCCAGTGGACCTAGCGGGAGCGCGGCCGAGCAGTACTTC.

The gene calls are TRBV19 and TRBJ2-3, with TRBD2 matching 10 bases. Per the germline V gene, CDR1 is LNHDA and CDR2 is SQIVND (reference sequence). V shed 0 bases, J shed 4 bases, and the junction held 7 bases outside the gene matches. The CDR3 has 17 amino acids. For the CDR3, the DNA is TGTGCCAGTAGTATAGATGCTAGCGGGAGAGTCGCAGATACGCAGTATTTT. Translated, it gives CASSIDASGRVADTQYF. Drawing the rest from reference TRBV19 and TRBJ2-3, the complete variable domain is DGGITQSPKYLFRKEGQNVTLSCEQNLNHDAMYWYRQDPGQGLRLIYYSQIVNDFQKGDIAEGYSVSREKKESFPLTVTSAQKNPTAFYLCASSIDASGRVADTQYFGPGTRLTVL.

In its sample, this clonotype was seen many times. The chain is built from TRBV6-1 and TRBJ1-1; D not resolved. The CDR3 sequence is 14 residues long. CDR1 is MNHNS, CDR2 SASEGT, per germline. Trimming shortened V by 2 bases and J by 3 bases, and 10 bases separated the two germline ends. The CDR3 spells CASSEYKIYTEAFF. In nucleotides, the CDR3 is TGTGCCAGCAGTGAATACAAGATCTACACTGAAGCTTTCTTT.

This clonotype was seen at least ten times. V is TRBV30 and J is TRBJ1-5; TRBD1 agrees at 8 bases. Germline V gene data show CDR1 as GTSNPN and CDR2 as SVGIG (reference sequence). CDR3 size: 14 residues. V lost 1 base to trimming and J lost 6 bases; unmatched junction nucleotides: 5. The chain's CDR3 is CAWSEGQGRQPQHF. CDR3 nucleotides: TGTGCCTGGAGTGAAGGACAGGGTCGTCAGCCCCAGCATTTT.

This clonotype was seen repeatedly, ten times or more. This chain uses TRBV6-1 with TRBJ2-7; a weak D match, TRBD2 (5 bases). Germline V gives CDR1 MNHNS, CDR2 SASEGT. Trimming stripped 4 bases from V and 2 bases from J, with 6 bases between. CDR3 length: 12 amino acids. The CDR3 DNA is TGTGCCAGCAGTGGGAGGACCTACGAGCAGTACTTC. As protein: CASSGRTYEQYF.

In its sample, this clonotype was seen many times. The chain couples TRBV30 to TRBJ1-2; D remains ambiguous. Germline CDR1 reads GTSNPN; CDR2 reads SVGIG (reference sequence). V was cut by 1 base and J by 0 bases, with 9 bases left in between. The CDR3 length is 14 residues. CDR3 nucleotide sequence: TGTGCCTGGAGTGATTGGCCCACTAACTATGGCTACACCTTC. Translated, it gives CAWSDWPTNYGYTF.

In this sample, this clonotype turned up many times. The V gene is TRBV18, the J gene TRBJ1-1; 8 nucleotides align to TRBD1. CDR1 and CDR2 (germline): KGHSH, LQKENI. The CDR3 is 17 amino acids. The J segment lost 0 bases and the V segment lost 3 bases, leaving 9 bases of the junction unmatched. CDR3 residues: CASSPMQGAPLNTEAFF. The DNA of the CDR3 is TGTGCCAGCTCACCTATGCAGGGGGCCCCTCTGAACACTGAAGCTTTCTTT.

The rearrangement joins TRBV28 to TRBJ2-7, with D perhaps TRBD2 (5 bases). V lost 3 bases and J 6 bases, leaving 12 bases between the germline ends. The V gene's germline CDR1 is MDHEN and CDR2 SYDVKM. CDR3 length: 13 residues. CDR3 protein: CASSLARALEQYF. In DNA form, the CDR3 reads TGTGCCAGCAGTTTGGCGAGGGCTCTCGAGCAGTACTTC.

This clonotype was observed many times. The chain carries TRBV30 and TRBJ2-1; 7 bases are a match to TRBD2. V lost 4 bases to trimming and J lost 4 bases; unmatched junction nucleotides: 1. The CDR3 loop spans 12 amino acids. From germline, CDR1 is GTSNPN and CDR2 SVGIG (reference sequence). The chain's CDR3 is CAWTSGYNEQFF. The DNA for the CDR3 is TGTGCCTGGACTAGCGGATACAATGAGCAGTTCTTC.

This clonotype appeared many times. The J gene is TRBJ1-1, the V gene TRBV11-2; 7 bases map to TRBD1. The germline V gene has CDR1 SGHAT and CDR2 FQNNGV. The V gene end was trimmed by 3 bases and the J gene end by 2 bases; junction bases not matched to a gene: 3. CDR3 size: 14 residues. CDR3 sequence: CASSFDRVNTEAFF. In nucleotides, the CDR3 is TGTGCCAGCAGCTTTGACAGGGTCAACACTGAAGCTTTCTTT.

This clonotype occurred a few times. The chain has TRBV4-3 and TRBJ1-1, with D perhaps TRBD1 (5 bases). Trimming pared 1 base from V and 4 bases from J, leaving 13 bases between. This CDR3 has 15 amino acids. Germline CDR1 reads LGHNA; CDR2 reads YSLEER. CDR3 region: CASSQVQGGGTEAFF. The CDR3 bases are TGCGCCAGCAGCCAAGTGCAGGGTGGGGGCACTGAAGCTTTCTTT.

The genes are TRBV10-3 and TRBJ2-6, with 8 nucleotides matching TRBD1. CDR1 and CDR2 (germline): ENHRY, SYGVKD. The CDR3 has 13 residues. The V segment lost 11 bases and the J segment 2 bases; nucleotides outside the gene matches: 2. CDR3: CAGRGPGANVLTF. The DNA for the CDR3 is TGTGCCGGCAGGGGGCCTGGGGCCAACGTCCTGACTTTC.

This clonotype has ten or more counts. This sequence joins TRBV18 and TRBJ2-1, with TRBD2 identical over 9 bases. Trimming took 2 bases from V and 7 from J; bases not matched to a gene: 3. This CDR3 has 14 residues. CDR1 is KGHSH, CDR2 LQKENI, per germline. CDR3 nucleotide sequence: TGTGCCAGCTCACCAACGACTAGCGGAAATGAGCAGTTCTTC. Amino acids: CASSPTTSGNEQFF.

This clonotype was counted a few times. The CDR3 region is CASSQKKFYGYTF. The DNA for the CDR3 is TGCGCCAGCAGCCAGAAAAAGTTCTATGGCTACACCTTC. V gene TRBV4-1 combines with J gene TRBJ1-2; D unresolved. V lost 3 bases to trimming and J lost 4 bases, with 9 bases between them. The CDR3 spans 13 residues. Germline V gene sequence: CDR1 MGHRA, CDR2 YSYEKL.